Given below is one T cell receptor beta chain in context. Sequenced by immunoSEQ multiplex PCR; TCRdb stores in-frame clones only, minus some. The sample has about 68,000 clones, approximately 88% seen once; the top ten hold 8% to 9%. The CDR3 is made up of 15 amino acids. The data derive from a study of blood T cell repertoires in COVID-19. Study-level information: Sample material is recorded as cDNA or gDNA derived from T cells, B-cell-depleted T cells, or PBMCs.

The sequenced sample consisted of peripheral blood. This clonotype originated in a man aged 50-60 years with active COVID-19. V is TRBV21-1 and J is TRBJ1-5. TRBV21-1 is listed as a pseudogene. The CDR3 sequence is CASSYRYGGNQPQHF. For the CDR3, the DNA is TGTGCCAGCAGCTACCGCTACGGAGGCAATCAGCCCCAGCATTTT.